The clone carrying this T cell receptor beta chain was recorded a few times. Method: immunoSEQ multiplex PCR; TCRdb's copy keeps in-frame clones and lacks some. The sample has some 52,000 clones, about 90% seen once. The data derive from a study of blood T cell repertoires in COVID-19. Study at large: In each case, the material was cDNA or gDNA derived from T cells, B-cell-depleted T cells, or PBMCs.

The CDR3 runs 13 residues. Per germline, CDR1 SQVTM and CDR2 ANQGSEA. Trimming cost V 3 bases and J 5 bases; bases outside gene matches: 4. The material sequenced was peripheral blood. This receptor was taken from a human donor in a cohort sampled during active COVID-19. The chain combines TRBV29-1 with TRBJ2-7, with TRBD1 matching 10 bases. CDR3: CSVDVTGGDEQYF. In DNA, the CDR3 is TGCAGCGTTGATGTGACAGGGGGCGACGAGCAGTACTTC.